This TCR beta chain originates from a study of cytomegalovirus exposure and HLA in healthy donors. The CDR3 consists of 13 residues. CDR1 is LNHNV, CDR2 YYDKDF, per germline (reference sequence). The germline V and J ends were trimmed by 3 bases and 1 base, with 6 bases remaining between them. In the PCR, 60 Vbeta and 13 Jbeta primers were used. Profiled with immunoSEQ multiplex PCR; TCRdb holds only in-frame clones, not every one. The table shows about 190,000 clones, with 75% to 85% occurring only once. The origin of this receptor is a woman aged 25 to 39 in good health and CMV-seropositive. J is TRBJ1-2 and V is TRBV15; D ambiguous. The specimen was PBMCs. This chain's CDR3 is CATSSTRNYGYTF. DNA for the CDR3: TGTGCCACCAGCAGTACACGTAACTATGGCTACACCTTC. The full variable domain, completed using reference TRBV15 and TRBJ1-2, is DAMVIQNPRYQVTQFGKPVTLSCSQTLNHNVMYWYQQKSSQAPKLLFHYYDKDFNNEADTPDNFQSRRPNTSFCFLDIRSPGLGDTAMYLCATSSTRNYGYTFGSGTRLTVV.